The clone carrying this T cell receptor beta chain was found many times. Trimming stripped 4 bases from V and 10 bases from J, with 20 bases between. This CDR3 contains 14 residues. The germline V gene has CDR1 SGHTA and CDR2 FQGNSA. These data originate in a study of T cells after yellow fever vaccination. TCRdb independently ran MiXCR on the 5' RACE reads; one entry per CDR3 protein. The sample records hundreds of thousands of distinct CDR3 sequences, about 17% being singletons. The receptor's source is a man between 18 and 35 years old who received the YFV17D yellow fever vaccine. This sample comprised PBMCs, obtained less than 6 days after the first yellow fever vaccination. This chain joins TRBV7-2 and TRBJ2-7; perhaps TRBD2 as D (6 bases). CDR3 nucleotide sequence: TGTGCCAGCAGCTCAATAGGCGGGGCGCGGAACCAGTACTTC. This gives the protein CASSSIGGARNQYF.